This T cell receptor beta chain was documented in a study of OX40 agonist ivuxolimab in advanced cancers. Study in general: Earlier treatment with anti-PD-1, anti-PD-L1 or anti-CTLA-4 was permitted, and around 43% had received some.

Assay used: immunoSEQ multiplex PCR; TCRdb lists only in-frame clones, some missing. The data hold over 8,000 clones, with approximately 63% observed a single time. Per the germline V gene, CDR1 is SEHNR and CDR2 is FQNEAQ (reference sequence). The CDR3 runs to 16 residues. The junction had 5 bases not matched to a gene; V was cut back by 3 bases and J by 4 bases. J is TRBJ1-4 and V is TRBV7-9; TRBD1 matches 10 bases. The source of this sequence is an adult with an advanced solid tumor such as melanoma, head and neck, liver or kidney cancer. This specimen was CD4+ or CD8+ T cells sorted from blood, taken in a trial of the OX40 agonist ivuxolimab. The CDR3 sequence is CASSFIWDRGNEKLFF. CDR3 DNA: TGTGCCAGCAGCTTTATTTGGGACAGGGGTAATGAAAAACTGTTTTTT.